The next 18 T cell receptor beta chains were all read from a single sample in a study of cytomegalovirus exposure and HLA in healthy donors. PCR amplification relied on 60 Vbeta primers (plus 13 Jbeta primers). Profiled with immunoSEQ multiplex PCR; TCRdb holds only in-frame clones, not every one. The data show 55,000 to 85,000 clones, with 55% to 75% seen just once and 9% to 13% held by the top ten. The sample was PBMCs. Receptor source: a woman aged 40 to 49 in good health and CMV-seropositive.

This clone has only one observation. The rearrangement links TRBV28 to TRBJ2-7, with D hard to call. Deletions cut 6 bases from V and 4 bases from J, with 7 bases between. Looked up from germline, CDR1 is MDHEN and CDR2 is SYDVKM. This CDR3 has 11 residues. The CDR3 loop reads CASSRGYEQYF. CDR3 nucleotide sequence: TGTGCCAGCAGCCGCGGTTACGAGCAGTACTTC.

The chain carries TRBV10-3 and TRBJ1-1, with a tentative D call TRBD1 (5 bases). This CDR3 region has 15 residues. The germline V gene has CDR1 ENHRY and CDR2 SYGVKD. The ends were cut back, 10 bases at V and 7 bases at J, with 25 bases in the middle. The CDR3 sequence is CATGGTVPLSVEAFF. CDR3 sequence (DNA): TGTGCCACTGGGGGGACCGTCCCTCTGTCGGTTGAAGCTTTCTTT.

The chain links TRBV11-3 to TRBJ2-7, with 8 nucleotides matching TRBD1. The junction had 5 bases not matched to a gene; V was cut back by 4 bases and J by 3 bases. The CDR3 covers 14 residues. CDR1 is SGHNT and CDR2 is YENEEA in the germline V gene. The CDR3 region is CASSYPGTGYEQYF. CDR3 nucleotides: TGTGCCAGCAGCTACCCCGGGACAGGCTACGAGCAGTACTTC.

The chain couples TRBV7-9 to TRBJ1-1, with TRBD1 matching over 7 bases. Germline values: CDR1 SEHNR, CDR2 FQNEAQ (reference sequence). V was clipped by 5 bases and J by 4 bases; unmatched bases: 7. The CDR3 sequence is 14 residues long. CDR3 amino acids: CASSQQSGGTEAFF. DNA for the CDR3: TGTGCCAGCAGCCAGCAGTCAGGGGGCACTGAAGCTTTCTTT.

This chain uses TRBV6-5 with TRBJ2-7; 10 bases line up with TRBD2. Germline CDR1 is MNHEY and CDR2 is SVGAGI. The ends lost 6 bases at V and 0 bases at J; junction bases unmatched: 5. The length of the CDR3 is 15 residues. The CDR3 DNA follows: TGTGCCAGCAGGATTCTAGCGGGGGCCTCCTACGAGCAGTACTTC. Translation gives CASRILAGASYEQYF.

This clone occurred a few times. The V call is TRBV29-1, the J call TRBJ2-3; D gene unclear. This CDR3 spans 13 amino acids. Germline V gives CDR1 SQVTM, CDR2 ANQGSEA. With 3 bases removed from V and 4 bases from J, the gap between germline ends came to 11 bases. DNA of the CDR3: TGCAGCGTTGAGGGCTATGACCCAGATACGCAGTATTTT. The encoded protein is CSVEGYDPDTQYF.

This clone came up once. Distinct nucleotide sequences in the sample also encode this CDR3. The rearrangement uses TRBV2 and TRBJ1-6; D is unresolved. The CDR3 is 18 amino acids. The V gene lost 4 bases and the J gene lost 0 bases, with 16 bases spanning the gap. Germline V gene lookup returns CDR1 SNHLY and CDR2 FYNNEI. The CDR3 reads CASSVWAVPSSYNSPLHF. The CDR3 DNA sequence: TGTGCCAGCAGTGTCTGGGCCGTCCCGAGCTCCTATAATTCACCCCTCCACTTT.

This chain connects TRBV29-1 to TRBJ2-1, with D perhaps matching TRBD2 (6 bases). Looked up from germline, CDR1 is SQVTM and CDR2 is ANQGSEA. Trimming pared 5 bases from V and 6 bases from J, leaving 11 bases between. The CDR3 length is 12 residues. CDR3 bases: TGCAGCGTTACCGGGGGTGCCAATGAGCAGTTCTTC. It encodes CSVTGGANEQFF.

The V and J genes are TRBV6-1 and TRBJ1-1; 7 bases align to TRBD1. The V and J ends lost 5 bases and 5 bases, in that order; junction bases with no gene match: 8. Germline CDR1 MNHNS, CDR2 SASEGT. The CDR3 is made up of 14 amino acids. CDR3 loop: CASSTRQGRTEAFF. The CDR3 bases are TGTGCCAGCAGTACCCGACAGGGTAGGACTGAAGCTTTCTTT.

CDR3 region: CASSERGGEDYGYTF. In DNA, the CDR3 is TGTGCCAGCAGTGAAAGGGGAGGGGAGGACTATGGCTACACCTTC. J is TRBJ1-2 and V is TRBV6-1, with D maybe TRBD1 (5 bases). V lost 2 bases to trimming and J lost 3 bases, with 13 bases between them. CDR3 length: 15 residues. Germline CDR1 is MNHNS and CDR2 is SASEGT.

The gene calls are TRBV30 and TRBJ2-7; TRBD1 aligns across 11 bases. This CDR3 contains 15 residues. Germline V CDR1 and CDR2: GTSNPN, SVGIG (reference sequence). V lost 3 bases to trimming and J lost 4 bases; unmatched junction nucleotides: 8. CDR3 sequence reads: CAWRAGQGASYEQYF. For the CDR3, the DNA is TGTGCCTGGAGGGCTGGACAGGGGGCGTCGTACGAGCAGTACTTC.

CDR3 sequence (DNA): TGTGCCAGCAGTTTGGACAGGGGTGGTGGCTACACCTTC. Encoded protein: CASSLDRGGGYTF. The chain is built from TRBV2 and TRBJ1-2; 9 bases are shared with TRBD1. V was pared by 5 bases and J by 7 bases, with 5 bases of the junction left unmatched. The germline V gene has CDR1 SNHLY and CDR2 FYNNEI. The CDR3 has 13 residues.

The chain has TRBV11-2 and TRBJ1-4; weak D call: TRBD1 (6 bases). Germline loops: CDR1 SGHAT, CDR2 FQNNGV. CDR3 size: 13 residues. The V end was cut by 8 bases, the J end by 5 bases, with 12 bases between. The CDR3 bases are TGTGCCAGCGGGGGCATCCGAAATGAAAAACTGTTTTTT. This encodes CASGGIRNEKLFF. The variable domain in full, completed from reference TRBV11-2 and TRBJ1-4, reads EAGVAQSPRYKIIEKRQSVAFWCNPISGHATLYWYQQILGQGPKLLIQFQNNGVVDDSQLPKDRFSAERLKGVDSTLKIQPAKLEDSAVYLCASGGIRNEKLFFGSGTQLSVL.

The V gene is TRBV9, the J gene TRBJ1-3; D remains ambiguous. Germline-derived CDR1 and CDR2 are SGDLS and YYNGEE. This CDR3 contains 16 residues. V lost 0 bases and J lost 0, with 10 bases in between. The CDR3 protein is CASSVGLASSGNTIYF. The CDR3 DNA reads as TGTGCCAGCAGCGTAGGACTGGCGAGCTCTGGAAACACCATATATTTT.

This clone was counted only a few times. The rearrangement joins TRBV5-1 to TRBJ2-7; D possibly corresponds to TRBD1 (5 bases). Germline CDR1 is SGHRS and CDR2 is YFSETQ. The ends were cut back, 5 bases at V and 7 bases at J, with 13 bases in the middle. The CDR3 runs 12 residues. The chain's CDR3 is CASSSKGVEQYF. CDR3 DNA sequence: TGCGCCAGCAGTTCCAAAGGGGTAGAGCAGTACTTC.

The chain recombines TRBV5-1 with TRBJ1-1, with D perhaps TRBD1 (5 bases). Deletions cut 7 bases from V and 4 bases from J, with 14 bases between. The CDR3 has 13 residues. The germline V gene encodes CDR1 SGHRS and CDR2 YFSETQ. The CDR3 nucleotides are TGCGCCAGCTCCCAGGGACTGTCCACTGAAGCTTTCTTT. Translated: CASSQGLSTEAFF.

The chain uses TRBV5-4 and TRBJ1-2; no definite D call. Trimming pared 2 bases from V and 5 bases from J, leaving 4 bases between. The CDR3 length is 11 residues. The germline CDR1 and CDR2 sequences are SGHNT and YYREEE (reference sequence). The CDR3 loop is CASSFSYGYTF. The CDR3 coding sequence is TGTGCCAGCAGCTTCAGTTATGGCTACACCTTC.

The CDR3 region has the DNA TGTGCCAGCAGACTATCAACAGGGTCTGGGGAGACCCAGTACTTC. This sequence encodes CASRLSTGSGETQYF. This rearrangement joins TRBV7-2 to TRBJ2-5, with a weak D call TRBD1 (6 bases). Trimming removed 6 bases from V and 5 bases from J, with 19 bases in between. CDR3 length equals 15 residues. From germline, CDR1 is SGHTA and CDR2 FQGNSA.